The following is a T cell receptor beta chain sequence with its context. Its target is not known. One end of the junction is discordant with germline, which a read error may explain. A second PCR of about 7 to 12 cycles used a sample-barcoded 5' primer and a J-beta primer mix. Each cDNA molecule was tagged by a template-switch adaptor that had 12 random nucleotides. TCRdb re-called the 5' RACE reads through MiXCR, storing one row per CDR3 protein. Seen here are about 640,000 distinct CDR3 sequences, about 53% observed once, and the top ten hold around 37%. The sample is drawn from a study of blood T cells in healthy people across ages. Overall study findings and caveats: Both higher diversity and more naive CD4+ cells marked long-lived donors when set against aged donors. TCR beta diversity, measured per million T cells, fell in a roughly linear way with age. Diversity was estimated from one million T cells, and these estimates were considered underestimates.

The sample consisted of blood. The TCR was taken from a man in his sixties in good health.

CDR3 sequence (DNA): TGCGCCATTAGATCCCAGGGGCAGGCTAGCACAGATACGCAGTATTTT. It specifies CAIRSQGQASTDTQYF. The rearrangement joins TRBV10-3 to TRBJ2-3; weak D call: TRBD1 (6 bases). CDR3 length: 16 residues. Germline loops: CDR1 ENHRY, CDR2 SYGVKD.